The rows below give T cell receptor beta chains drawn from one sample of a study of blood T cell repertoires in COVID-19. TCRdb keeps only in-frame clones here, not all; method: immunoSEQ multiplex PCR. This table holds about 130,000 clones, about four fifths found once. The specimen sequenced was peripheral blood. The receptors were sampled from a middle-aged man with active or convalescent COVID-19. The CDR3 runs from the conserved cysteine through the conserved F or W. D genes are given only for firm matches. Where a row states a size, it is once, few, many or the class of an expanded clone; other rows omit it.

j_call: TRBJ1-5; d_call: -; clone_size: once; v_call: TRBV19; cdr3_nt: TGTGCCAGTTGCGGACAGAGCAATCAGCCCCAGCATTTT; cdr3_aa: CASCGQSNQPQHF
j_call: TRBJ1-3; d_call: -; clone_size: -; v_call: TRBV6-6; cdr3_nt: TGTGCCAGCAGTTACTCTTCAGAGGTTGGTGGAAACACCATATATTTT; cdr3_aa: CASSYSSEVGGNTIYF
j_call: TRBJ1-1; d_call: TRBD1; clone_size: -; v_call: TRBV7-9; cdr3_nt: TGTGCCAGCAGCTTATGGGGGACAGGAAACACTGAAGCTTTCTTT; cdr3_aa: CASSLWGTGNTEAFF
j_call: TRBJ2-3; d_call: TRBD2; clone_size: few; v_call: TRBV7-3; cdr3_nt: TGTGCCAGCAGCTTAACTAGCGGGGGCTGGGATACGCAGTATTTT; cdr3_aa: CASSLTSGGWDTQYF
j_call: TRBJ1-2; d_call: TRBD1; clone_size: once; v_call: TRBV7-2; cdr3_nt: TGTGCCAGCAGCCAACAGGGGGGCTATGGCTACACCTTC; cdr3_aa: CASSQQGGYGYTF
j_call: TRBJ2-5; d_call: -; clone_size: -; v_call: TRBV5-6; cdr3_nt: TGTGCCAGCAGCCAAAGACAGCAAGAGACCCAGTACTTC; cdr3_aa: CASSQRQQETQYF
j_call: TRBJ1-3; d_call: -; clone_size: once; v_call: TRBV6-6; cdr3_nt: TGTGCCAGTACTCAGGTGGCTGGAAACACCATATATTTT; cdr3_aa: CASTQVAGNTIYF
j_call: TRBJ2-1; d_call: -; clone_size: -; v_call: TRBV28; cdr3_nt: TGTGCCAGCAGTTTATGGCCCACGGGGGCGGGGGTTTACAATGAGCAGTTCTTC; cdr3_aa: CASSLWPTGAGVYNEQFF
j_call: TRBJ1-5; d_call: -; clone_size: -; v_call: TRBV7-9; cdr3_nt: TGTGCCAGCAGCTTTTCAAGCAATCAGCCCCAGCATTTT; cdr3_aa: CASSFSSNQPQHF
j_call: TRBJ1-1; d_call: -; clone_size: -; v_call: TRBV30; cdr3_nt: TGTGCCTGGTGTACCCTTTTTGAGGTTGAAGCTTTCTTT; cdr3_aa: CAWCTLFEVEAFF
j_call: TRBJ2-7; d_call: TRBD1; clone_size: -; v_call: TRBV29-1; cdr3_nt: TGCAGCGTTGAATCCCGGGACAGGTTGGGCGAGCAGTACTTC; cdr3_aa: CSVESRDRLGEQYF
j_call: TRBJ1-5; d_call: TRBD1; clone_size: -; v_call: TRBV6-2/TRBV6-3; cdr3_nt: TGTGCCAGCAGTTACAGAACCGGGACAGGGGGCCAGAGCAATCAGCCCCAGCATTTT; cdr3_aa: CASSYRTGTGGQSNQPQHF
j_call: TRBJ2-1; d_call: TRBD1; clone_size: -; v_call: TRBV3-1/TRBV3-2; cdr3_nt: TGTGCCAGCAGCTTGGACAGGGTCAATGAGCAGTTCTTC; cdr3_aa: CASSLDRVNEQFF
j_call: TRBJ2-3; d_call: TRBD2; clone_size: -; v_call: TRBV7-9; cdr3_nt: TGTGCCAGCAGGGAACTAGCGGGGATCACAGATACGCAGTATTTT; cdr3_aa: CASRELAGITDTQYF
j_call: TRBJ2-1; d_call: -; clone_size: -; v_call: TRBV5-6; cdr3_nt: TGTGCCAGCAGCCCAGGACAGTTGGAGTCCAATGAGCAGTTCTTC; cdr3_aa: CASSPGQLESNEQFF
j_call: TRBJ1-2; d_call: -; clone_size: -; v_call: TRBV5-4; cdr3_nt: TGTGCCATTACAGGTCCGTATGGCTACACCTTC; cdr3_aa: CAITGPYGYTF
j_call: TRBJ1-4; d_call: TRBD1; clone_size: -; v_call: TRBV6-5; cdr3_nt: TGTGCCAGCAGCCGATTCCAGGGGGCTAATGAAAAACTGTTTTTT; cdr3_aa: CASSRFQGANEKLFF
j_call: TRBJ1-1; d_call: TRBD1; clone_size: -; v_call: TRBV7-9; cdr3_nt: TGTGCCAGCAGCTTAGGACAGGGGGGAGGAACTGAAGCTTTCTTT; cdr3_aa: CASSLGQGGGTEAFF
j_call: TRBJ2-7; d_call: TRBD2; clone_size: -; v_call: TRBV3-1/TRBV3-2; cdr3_nt: TGTGCCAGCAGCCACACTAGCGGGGCCTACGAGCAGTACTTC; cdr3_aa: CASSHTSGAYEQYF
j_call: TRBJ2-7; d_call: -; clone_size: -; v_call: TRBV11-2; cdr3_nt: TGTGCCAGCAGCTTGGGAGGATCGGCGGGTGAGCAGTACTTC; cdr3_aa: CASSLGGSAGEQYF
j_call: TRBJ2-2; d_call: -; clone_size: -; v_call: TRBV18; cdr3_nt: TGTGCCAGCTCACCCGGGAACACCGGGGAGCTGTTTTTT; cdr3_aa: CASSPGNTGELFF
j_call: TRBJ2-5; d_call: -; clone_size: -; v_call: TRBV1; cdr3_nt: TGCACCAGCAGCCAAGATCGCGGAGAGTCTGAAGAGACCCAGTACTTC; cdr3_aa: CTSSQDRGESEETQYF